This note documents a single T cell receptor beta chain sequence. What it binds is not known. The sample originates from a study of cytomegalovirus exposure and HLA in healthy donors. Study conclusions and caveats: A later analysis associated 15,000 or so TCR beta sequences with HLA alleles at a 0.05 false discovery rate.

Regarding donors, all were healthy bone marrow donors. It was with 60 Vbeta and 13 Jbeta primers that the PCR ran. Sequenced by immunoSEQ multiplex PCR; TCRdb stores in-frame clones only, minus some. Found here are 150,000 or so clones, around four fifths of them singletons; the top ten hold under 8.5%. Sequencing was done on a sample of PBMCs. This sequence originates from a male donor in good health and CMV-seronegative.

The CDR3, as DNA: TGCGCCAGCAGTGCCCCAGAACTAGCCCCCTCCTACGAGCAGTACTTC. Translation: CASSAPELAPSYEQYF. J is TRBJ2-5 and V is TRBV10-1; maybe TRBD2 (6 bases). The DNA end is a closer match to TRBJ2-7, so the J assignment may be wrong. Germline assignment: CDR1 WNHNN and CDR2 SYGVQD (reference sequence). The CDR3 runs to 16 residues.